This T cell receptor (beta chain) emerged from a study of blood T cells in healthy people across ages. PCR was performed a second time for about 7 to 11 cycles using a sample-barcoded 5' primer and a J-beta primer mix. TCRdb used MiXCR to reprocess the 5' RACE reads, holding one entry per CDR3 protein. The sample yields some 1.5 million distinct CDR3 sequences, over 25% seen once. Whenever a sample was processed, at least 7 million PBMCs were isolated. At least ten counts were recorded for this clonotype. The V end lost 6 bases, the J end lost 5 bases, and 17 bases lay between the germline ends. The CDR3 loop spans 14 amino acids. CDR1 DFQATT and CDR2 SNEGSKA come from the germline V gene (reference sequence).

The sequence derives from a woman aged 30 to 39 in good health. The genes are TRBV20-1 and TRBJ2-1; possibly TRBD1 for D (6 bases). The sample was blood. The chain's CDR3 is CSASRGSGNNEQFF. The CDR3 DNA reads TGCAGTGCCTCGAGGGGGAGTGGGAACAATGAGCAGTTCTTC.